This T cell receptor beta chain was obtained from a study of T cell responses to AZD1222 COVID-19 vaccine. Study details: Whether given at about 4 or about 12 weeks, second doses were pooled.

General study results and limits: Donors were largely white British and mainly female; clonal diversity was possibly underestimated.

A note on this clone: Its antigen is still unknown.

The V end was cut by 2 bases, the J end by 7 bases, with 11 bases between. The CDR3 is 13 amino acids. Clones were read by immunoSEQ multiplex PCR, and TCRdb kept only the in-frame ones, dropping some. The sample includes 100,000 to 150,000 clones, roughly 90% of them seen just once. The clonotype originates from an adult in good health. This material consisted of peripheral blood, taken on day 0 of AZD1222 vaccination. This rearrangement joins TRBV12-3 or TRBV12-4 to TRBJ1-2, with D tentatively TRBD1 (5 bases). CDR3: CASSLWGRGGYTF. The CDR3 DNA follows: TGTGCCAGCAGTTTATGGGGTAGGGGTGGCTACACCTTC.